This T cell receptor beta chain comes out of a study of T cell responses to AZD1222 COVID-19 vaccine. As for the study in general: Doses given second, at about 4 or about 12 weeks, were pooled. The study's findings and limits: Following two doses of AZD1222, Spike-specific TCR breadth and depth rose. Repertoires were obtained solely post-peak T cell response. Clonal diversity was possibly underestimated, and the donors were mostly white British, with more females.

V was shortened by 3 bases and J by 5 bases, with 16 bases between the two germline ends. This CDR3 comprises 15 residues. Germline loops: CDR1 ENHRY, CDR2 SYGVKD. Measured with immunoSEQ multiplex PCR; TCRdb has only the in-frame clones, and not every one. This table holds fewer than 120,000 clones, about nine tenths found once. Note on this clone: Its antigen is currently unknown.

The chain has TRBV10-3 and TRBJ2-5, with D unresolved. The sequencing here drew on peripheral blood, taken on day 0 of AZD1222 vaccination. This clonotype originated in an adult in good health. CDR3 sequence: CAISDRSRRRETQYF. CDR3 bases: TGTGCCATCAGTGATCGGTCTAGGCGTCGGGAGACCCAGTACTTC.